This T cell receptor beta chain was recovered during a study of graft-versus-host responses after intestinal transplantation. As for the study in general: Among the recipients, transplants were multivisceral, liver-intestinal, or isolated intestinal. Every one of the recipients received anti-thymocyte globulin induction and afterwards took tacrolimus and steroids for about 3 years.

Study-wide results and limits: The recipient marrow held GvH clones, and some of them showed up first in ileum or blood. After transplant, early declines in HvG clones were associated with peak levels of circulating GvH clones.

Only one count was recorded for this clone. The target antigen is unknown. TCRdb's copy holds only in-frame clones and misses some; the assay was immunoSEQ multiplex PCR. Here the sample spans 100,000 or so clones, roughly 90% being singletons. The J segment lost 4 bases and the V segment lost 5 bases, leaving 5 bases of the junction unmatched. Germline assignment: CDR1 SGHRS and CDR2 YFSETQ. CDR3 length equals 15 residues. Material: unstimulated CD4+ T cells sorted from spleen or lymph node cells, obtained before intestinal transplant. The clonotype was recovered from a human donor who received an intestinal transplant. The chain employs TRBV5-1 and TRBJ2-1, with 11 bases lining up with TRBD2. CDR3 sequence: CASRSGTSGYNEQFF. The CDR3 nucleotides are TGCGCCAGCAGATCCGGGACTAGCGGATACAATGAGCAGTTCTTC.